Ten or more counts support the clone carrying this TCR beta chain. The data are from a study of T-cell reconstitution after alpha-beta-depleted transplantation in children. Construction of the TCRbeta library involved unique molecular identifiers. TCRdb re-called the PCR reads through MiXCR, storing one row per CDR3 protein. This repertoire shows around 480,000 distinct CDR3 sequences, around a third found once; its top ten account for around 2.5%. The clonotype was recovered from a human donor who donated a stem cell graft to a child with aplastic anemia. Sequencing was performed on PBMCs from the stem cell graft donor, taken from the stem cell graft.

In DNA, the CDR3 is TGTGCCAGCAGTTTGGACAGGGGGAGGACTGAAGCTTTCTTT. Translating gives CASSLDRGRTEAFF. The chain links TRBV6-5 to TRBJ1-1; 10 bases match TRBD1. The trim removed 4 bases at V and 5 bases at J, leaving 4 bases unmatched. CDR1 MNHEY and CDR2 SVGAGI come from the germline V gene. CDR3 size: 14 residues.